This passage covers 16 T cell receptor beta chains from one sample sequenced in a study of CD8 T cells in Susac syndrome. RNA in amounts of about 0.5 to 1 ug was reverse transcribed with random hexamers. MiXCR, applied by TCRdb to the immunoSEQ multiplex PCR reads, yields one record per CDR3 protein. Altogether around 270,000 distinct CDR3 sequences are present, 75% to 90% being singletons, with the ten largest covering roughly 0.17%. What was sequenced was CD8+ T cells from PBMCs. The origin of the receptors is a human donor with multiple sclerosis.

J is TRBJ1-5 and V is TRBV6-1; 9 bases are a match to TRBD1. CDR3 length: 14 residues. The V gene's germline CDR1 is MNHNS and CDR2 SASEGT. After removal of 7 bases from V and 7 bases from J, the junction contained 8 bases not matched to a gene. CDR3: CASTFDRGYQPQHF. CDR3 DNA: TGTGCCAGCACCTTTGACAGGGGGTACCAGCCCCAGCATTTT.

V and J are TRBV27 and TRBJ2-1; D not certain. The CDR3 is made up of 11 amino acids. Per the germline V gene, CDR1 is MNHEY and CDR2 is SMNVEV (reference sequence). V lost 7 bases, J lost 4 bases, and 5 bases lay in between. DNA of the CDR3: TGTGCCAGCATTGAGTACAATGAGCAGTTCTTC. It yields the protein CASIEYNEQFF.

The J gene is TRBJ1-1, the V gene TRBV9; D is unclear. The CDR3 runs 15 residues. Per the germline V gene, CDR1 is SGDLS and CDR2 is YYNGEE. V lost 4 bases and J lost 0, with 13 bases in between. The CDR3, as DNA: TGTGCCAGCAGCTCCGAGGGAGGAATGAACACTGAAGCTTTCTTT. Amino acid sequence: CASSSEGGMNTEAFF.

The chain links TRBV9 to TRBJ2-7, with 9 nucleotides matching TRBD2. Germline CDR1 is SGDLS and CDR2 is YYNGEE. CDR3 length equals 16 residues. V shed 4 bases and J 3 bases; nucleotides not matched to a gene: 11. The CDR3 coding sequence is TGTGCCAGCAGCCCCCGGCGGGCGGGGGGGCTCTACGAGCAGTACTTC. Translation: CASSPRRAGGLYEQYF.

The V gene is TRBV2, the J gene TRBJ1-5, with D possibly matching TRBD1 (6 bases). The CDR3 totals 15 residues. Germline V CDR1 and CDR2: SNHLY, FYNNEI. Trimming shortened V by 4 bases and J by 3 bases, and 13 bases separated the two germline ends. The CDR3 DNA reads as TGTGCCAGCAGTGTATGGACAGCTAACAATCAGCCCCAGCATTTT. It specifies CASSVWTANNQPQHF.

The rearrangement links TRBV28 to TRBJ2-1; TRBD2 matches 11 bases. The CDR3 covers 17 residues. Trimming cost V 3 bases and J 4 bases; bases outside gene matches: 8. The germline gives CDR1 MDHEN, CDR2 SYDVKM. Written as DNA, the CDR3 is TGTGCCAGCAGTTTGCTAACTAGCGGGAGCGGTTACAATGAGCAGTTCTTC. This gives the protein CASSLLTSGSGYNEQFF.

J is TRBJ2-1 and V is TRBV27, with 10 bases fitting TRBD2. The CDR3 length is 15 residues. Germline CDR1 and CDR2: MNHEY and SMNVEV (reference sequence). Trimming removed 3 bases from V and 8 bases from J; junction bases left unmatched: 7. The CDR3 sequence is CASSLASGSLDEQFF. CDR3 bases: TGTGCCAGCAGTTTGGCTAGCGGGAGTTTGGATGAGCAGTTCTTC.

The sample holds one count of this clonotype. V usage is TRBV20-1 and J usage is TRBJ2-7, with 11 bases aligning to TRBD2. The CDR3 is 15 residues long. CDR1 is DFQATT and CDR2 is SNEGSKA in the germline V gene (reference sequence). The V gene end was trimmed by 3 bases and the J gene end by 0 bases; junction bases not matched to a gene: 4. The chain's CDR3 is CSARELAGDSYEQYF. CDR3 nucleotides: TGCAGTGCTAGGGAACTAGCGGGGGACTCCTACGAGCAGTACTTC.

J is TRBJ2-3 and V is TRBV9; perhaps TRBD1 as D (6 bases). The CDR3 extends over 14 amino acids. Trimming took off 5 bases at V and 0 bases at J, with 10 bases between the two ends. Per the germline V gene, CDR1 is SGDLS and CDR2 is YYNGEE. CDR3 sequence (DNA): TGTGCCAGCAGGTTGGACAGTAGCACAGATACGCAGTATTTT. It specifies CASRLDSSTDTQYF.

CDR3 sequence: CASSLGWRQPQHF. DNA for the CDR3: TGTGCCAGTAGTCTCGGGTGGAGACAGCCCCAGCATTTT. V and J are TRBV19 and TRBJ1-5; D uncertain. V lost 5 bases to trimming and J lost 7 bases, with 12 bases between them. This CDR3 is built from 13 residues. The germline V gene encodes CDR1 LNHDA and CDR2 SQIVND (reference sequence).

This clonotype was seen just once. In nucleotides, the CDR3 is TGTGCCTGGAGTGGGGGGACAGGAAACTACGAGCAGTACTTC. Protein sequence: CAWSGGTGNYEQYF. The chain carries TRBV30 and TRBJ2-7; 8 bases match TRBD1. The J segment lost 3 bases and the V segment lost 1 base, leaving 5 bases of the junction unmatched. The CDR3 is 14 amino acids. Germline CDR1 reads GTSNPN; CDR2 reads SVGIG (reference sequence).

The J gene is TRBJ2-5, the V gene TRBV9; 9 bases line up with TRBD2. The V gene's germline CDR1 is SGDLS and CDR2 YYNGEE. This CDR3 has 15 residues. Trimming removed 2 bases from V and 3 bases from J; junction bases left unmatched: 5. CDR3 amino acids: CASSVSLAGEETQYF. The CDR3 DNA follows: TGTGCCAGCAGCGTCTCTTTAGCGGGAGAAGAGACCCAGTACTTC. Together with reference TRBV9 and TRBJ2-5, the CDR3 gives the full variable domain: DSGVTQTPKHLITATGQRVTLRCSPRSGDLSVYWYQQSLDQGLQFLIQYYNGEERAKGNILERFSAQQFPDLHSELNLSSLELGDSALYFCASSVSLAGEETQYFGPGTRLLVL.

The J gene is TRBJ2-3, the V gene TRBV29-1, with a weak D call TRBD1 (6 bases). Germline CDR1 SQVTM, CDR2 ANQGSEA. CDR3 length equals 13 residues. V lost 7 bases and J lost 2, with 13 bases in between. The DNA for the CDR3 is TGCAGCGCCCGGGACACCATCACAGATACGCAGTATTTT. It yields the protein CSARDTITDTQYF.

CDR3 sequence reads: CASSPRDRGTNEQFF. The CDR3 nucleotides are TGTGCCAGCAGTCCCCGGGACAGGGGGACAAATGAGCAGTTCTTC. The chain joins TRBV6-6 to TRBJ2-1, with TRBD1 matching 11 bases. From germline, CDR1 is MNHNY and CDR2 SVGAGI (reference sequence). The V and J ends lost 5 bases and 7 bases, in that order; junction bases with no gene match: 7. The CDR3 consists of 15 residues.

This clonotype was seen once. The chain links TRBV23-1 to TRBJ2-4, with a tentative D call TRBD1 (5 bases). TRBV23-1 is labeled an ORF, and its function is uncertain. There are 18 residues in the CDR3. Trimming took 3 bases from V and 0 from J, leaving 18 bases between them. The CDR3: CASSQVPPRTIAKNIQYF. For the CDR3, the DNA is TGCGCCAGCAGTCAGGTGCCTCCCAGGACAATAGCCAAAAACATTCAGTACTTC.

This clonotype was seen only once. V is TRBV20-1 and J is TRBJ2-7; 10 nucleotides align to TRBD2. With 4 bases clipped from V and 4 bases from J, the junction kept 7 bases outside the gene matches. CDR1 and CDR2 (germline): DFQATT, SNEGSKA (reference sequence). The CDR3 has 14 amino acids. CDR3 DNA sequence: TGCAGTGCTACTCCAGGACTAGCGGCTTACGAGCAGTACTTC. Translation gives CSATPGLAAYEQYF.